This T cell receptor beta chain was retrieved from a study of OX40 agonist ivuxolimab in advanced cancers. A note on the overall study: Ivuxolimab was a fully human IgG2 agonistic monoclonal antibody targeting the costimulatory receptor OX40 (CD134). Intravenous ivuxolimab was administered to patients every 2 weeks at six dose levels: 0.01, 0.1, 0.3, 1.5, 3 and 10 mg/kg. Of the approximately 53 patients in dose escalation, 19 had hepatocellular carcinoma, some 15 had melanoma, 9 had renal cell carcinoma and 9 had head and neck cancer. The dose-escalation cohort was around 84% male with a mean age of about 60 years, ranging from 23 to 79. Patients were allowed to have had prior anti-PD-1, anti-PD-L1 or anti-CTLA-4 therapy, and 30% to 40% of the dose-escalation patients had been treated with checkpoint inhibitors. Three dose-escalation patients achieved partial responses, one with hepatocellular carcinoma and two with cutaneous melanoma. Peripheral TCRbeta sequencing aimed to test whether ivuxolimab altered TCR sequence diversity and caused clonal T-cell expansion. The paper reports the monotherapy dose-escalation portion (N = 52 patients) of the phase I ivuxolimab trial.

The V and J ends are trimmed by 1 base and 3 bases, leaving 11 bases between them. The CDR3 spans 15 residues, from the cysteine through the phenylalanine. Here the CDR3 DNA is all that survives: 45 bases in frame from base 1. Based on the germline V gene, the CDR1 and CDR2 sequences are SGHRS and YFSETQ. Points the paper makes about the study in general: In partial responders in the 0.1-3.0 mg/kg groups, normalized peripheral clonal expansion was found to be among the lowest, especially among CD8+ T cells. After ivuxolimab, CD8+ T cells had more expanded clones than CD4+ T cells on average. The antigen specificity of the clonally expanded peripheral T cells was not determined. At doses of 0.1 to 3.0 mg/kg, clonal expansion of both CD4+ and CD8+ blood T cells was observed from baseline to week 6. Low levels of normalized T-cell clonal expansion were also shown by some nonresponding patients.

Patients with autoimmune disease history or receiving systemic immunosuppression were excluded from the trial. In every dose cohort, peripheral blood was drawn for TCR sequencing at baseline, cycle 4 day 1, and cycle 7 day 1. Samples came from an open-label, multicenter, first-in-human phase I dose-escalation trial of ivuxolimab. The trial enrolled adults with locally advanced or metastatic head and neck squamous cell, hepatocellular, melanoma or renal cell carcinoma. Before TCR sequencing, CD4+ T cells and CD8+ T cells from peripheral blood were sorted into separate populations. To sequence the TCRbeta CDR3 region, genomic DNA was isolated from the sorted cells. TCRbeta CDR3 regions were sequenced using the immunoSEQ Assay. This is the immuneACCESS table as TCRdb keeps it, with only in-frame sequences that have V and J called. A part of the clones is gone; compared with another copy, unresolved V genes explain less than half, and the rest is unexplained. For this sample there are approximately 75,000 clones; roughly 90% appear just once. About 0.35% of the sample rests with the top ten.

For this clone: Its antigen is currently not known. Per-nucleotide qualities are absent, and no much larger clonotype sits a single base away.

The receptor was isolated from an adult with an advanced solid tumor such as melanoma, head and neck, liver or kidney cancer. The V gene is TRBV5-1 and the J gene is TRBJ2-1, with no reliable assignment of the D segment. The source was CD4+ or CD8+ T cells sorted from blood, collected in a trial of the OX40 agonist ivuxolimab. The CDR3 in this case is CASSLSGTLYNEQFF. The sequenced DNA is TGCGCCAGCAGCTTGTCGGGTACCCTCTACAATGAGCAGTTCTTC. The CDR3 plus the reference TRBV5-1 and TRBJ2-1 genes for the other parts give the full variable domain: KAGVTQTPRYLIKTRGQQVTLSCSPISGHRSVSWYQQTPGQGLQFLFEYFSETQRNKGNFPGRFSGRQFSNSRSEMNVSTLELGDSALYLCASSLSGTLYNEQFFGPGTRLTVL.